This T cell receptor (beta chain) was captured in a study of T cell responses to AZD1222 COVID-19 vaccine. Findings of the study overall: Spike-specific TCR breadth and depth went up after people got two AZD1222 doses.

Here immunoSEQ multiplex PCR was the method, and the copy in TCRdb shows in-frame clones only, minus some. The table has about 70,000 clones, around 90% seen once. Germline V lookup: CDR1 MNHEY, CDR2 SVGAGI. Trimming took 5 bases from V and 4 from J, leaving 12 bases between them. The CDR3 is 14 amino acids. For this clone: What it recognizes is unknown.

The TCR comes from an adult in good health. The J gene is TRBJ1-5, the V gene TRBV6-5; D is unresolved. The source material was peripheral blood, sampled on day 0 of MenACWY control vaccination. The CDR3 region has the DNA TGTGCCAGCAGTCCGGGATTGGATAATCAGCCCCAGCATTTT. Protein sequence: CASSPGLDNQPQHF.